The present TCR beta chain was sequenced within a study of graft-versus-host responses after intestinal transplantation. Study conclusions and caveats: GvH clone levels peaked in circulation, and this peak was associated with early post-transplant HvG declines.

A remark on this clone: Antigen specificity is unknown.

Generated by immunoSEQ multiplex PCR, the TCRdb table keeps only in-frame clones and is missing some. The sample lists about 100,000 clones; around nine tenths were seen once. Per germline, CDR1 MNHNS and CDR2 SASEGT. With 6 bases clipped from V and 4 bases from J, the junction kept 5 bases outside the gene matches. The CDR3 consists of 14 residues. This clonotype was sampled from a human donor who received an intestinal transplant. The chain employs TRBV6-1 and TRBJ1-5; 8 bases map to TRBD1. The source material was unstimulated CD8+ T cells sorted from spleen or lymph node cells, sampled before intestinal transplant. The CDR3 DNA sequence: TGTGCCAGCAGCTCTGGACAGGGAAATCAGCCCCAGCATTTT. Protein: CASSSGQGNQPQHF.